The T cell receptor beta chain described here comes from a study of T cell changes during pregnancy in multiple sclerosis. Method: immunoSEQ multiplex PCR; TCRdb's copy keeps in-frame clones and lacks some. The sample shows about 50,000 clones, just over 90% of them seen only once. Trimming removed 3 bases at V and 4 bases at J, with 12 bases between. Germline lookup yields CDR1 LGHNA and CDR2 YSLEER. CDR3 size: 14 residues. The TCR originated in a female donor with multiple sclerosis, enrolled in a pregnancy study. This specimen consisted of CD4+ T cells from peripheral blood mononuclear cells, obtained before pregnancy. This rearrangement joins TRBV4-3 to TRBJ1-1, with D possibly TRBD1 on 6 matching bases. The CDR3: CASSQTQGSTEAFF. CDR3 sequence (DNA): TGCGCCAGCAGCCAGACACAGGGAAGCACTGAAGCTTTCTTT.